A single sample gave rise to the 14 T cell receptor beta chains below, sequenced in a study of CD8 T cells in Susac syndrome. Random hexamers served to reverse transcribe roughly 0.45 to 1 ug RNA. Via MiXCR, TCRdb re-called the immunoSEQ multiplex PCR reads, giving one row per CDR3 protein. The sample lists 170,000 or so distinct CDR3 sequences, roughly 92% occurring once. The sample consisted of CD4+ T cells from PBMCs. These receptor sequences come from a human donor with Susac syndrome.

The chain uses TRBV20-1 and TRBJ2-3; either TRBD1 or TRBD2 may supply D (6 bases each). Trimming took off 1 base at V and 3 bases at J, with 11 bases between the two ends. This CDR3 has 14 amino acids. The germline V gene has CDR1 DFQATT and CDR2 SNEGSKA (reference sequence). The CDR3 DNA sequence: TGCAGTGCTAGAGTCCAGGGGAGGACAGATACGCAGTATTTT. As protein: CSARVQGRTDTQYF.

The gene calls are TRBV5-1 and TRBJ1-1; D possibly corresponds to TRBD1 (6 bases). The V and J ends lost 4 bases and 3 bases respectively, with 10 bases between them. This CDR3 region has 13 residues. The germline CDR1 and CDR2 sequences are SGHRS and YFSETQ. The CDR3 loop is CASSISGDTEAFF. The CDR3 DNA reads TGCGCCAGCAGCATTTCAGGGGACACTGAAGCTTTCTTT.

The chain combines TRBV12-3 or TRBV12-4 with TRBJ1-3; no definite D call. The CDR3 has 14 amino acids. The V end lost 3 bases, the J end lost 0 bases, and 6 bases lay between the germline ends. CDR3 nucleotides: TGTGCCAGCAGTTTCACCACCTCTGGAAACACCATATATTTT. Translation: CASSFTTSGNTIYF.

The V gene is TRBV7-7, the J gene TRBJ2-5, with TRBD2 as a possible D gene (6 bases). Germline CDR1 SSHAT, CDR2 FNYEAQ (reference sequence). The CDR3 has 14 residues. Deletions cut 5 bases from V and 4 bases from J, with 14 bases between. CDR3 amino acids: CASSAGPRTETQYF. CDR3 DNA: TGTGCCAGCAGCGCGGGACCCAGGACAGAGACCCAGTACTTC.

The chain recombines TRBV9 with TRBJ2-1; D tentatively reads TRBD1 or TRBD2 (5 bases each). The V and J ends lost 4 bases and 6 bases respectively, with 14 bases between them. CDR1 is SGDLS and CDR2 is YYNGEE in the germline V gene. This CDR3 has 14 residues. This chain's CDR3 is CASSRAGTINEQFF. DNA of the CDR3: TGTGCCAGCAGCCGAGCCGGGACCATCAATGAGCAGTTCTTC.

This chain uses TRBV20-1 with TRBJ2-1, with D perhaps matching TRBD1 (6 bases). The ends were cut back, 5 bases at V and 4 bases at J, with 12 bases in the middle. Germline V gene sequence: CDR1 DFQATT, CDR2 SNEGSKA (reference sequence). This CDR3 comprises 13 residues. The CDR3: CSADRKTYNEQFF. The CDR3 DNA follows: TGCAGTGCTGACAGGAAGACTTACAATGAGCAGTTCTTC.

This chain uses TRBV7-6 with TRBJ1-5; D unresolved. The V end was cut by 5 bases, the J end by 1 base, with 6 bases between. Germline V CDR1 and CDR2: SGHVS, FNYEAQ. The CDR3 runs 13 residues. CDR3 protein: CASSRESNQPQHF. The DNA of the CDR3 is TGTGCCAGCAGCCGAGAGAGCAATCAGCCCCAGCATTTT. Complete variable domain (other parts from reference TRBV7-6 and TRBJ1-5): GAGVSQSPRYKVTKRGQDVALRCDPISGHVSLYWYRQALGQGPEFLTYFNYEAQQDKSGLPNDRFSAERPEGSISTLTIQRTEQRDSAMYRCASSRESNQPQHFGDGTRLSIL.

The V and J genes are TRBV20-1 and TRBJ2-7; D is possibly TRBD1 or TRBD2 (7 bases each). V dropped 3 bases and J dropped 7 bases, with 25 bases sitting between them. Germline V CDR1 and CDR2: DFQATT, SNEGSKA (reference sequence). The CDR3 length is 16 residues. The CDR3 here is CSASNPGQRGRREQYF. The CDR3 region has the DNA TGCAGTGCTAGTAATCCGGGACAGCGGGGTCGGAGGGAGCAGTACTTC.

This clonotype was seen more than once but under ten times. This chain connects TRBV2 to TRBJ2-3; D gene uncertain. From germline, CDR1 is SNHLY and CDR2 FYNNEI. Trimming cost V 5 bases and J 2 bases, with 5 bases left between them. The CDR3 covers 12 residues. CDR3 region: CASSLLTDTQYF. CDR3 DNA sequence: TGTGCCAGCAGTCTCCTCACAGATACGCAGTATTTT.

V and J are TRBV3-1 and TRBJ1-4; tentative D call: TRBD1 (6 bases). Trimming stripped 4 bases from V and 1 base from J, with 10 bases between. Looked up from germline, CDR1 is LGHDT and CDR2 is YNNKEL (reference sequence). The CDR3 consists of 15 residues. CDR3 coding DNA: TGTGCCAGCAGCCGCTGGGACATAACTAATGAAAAACTGTTTTTT. Translation gives CASSRWDITNEKLFF.

DNA for the CDR3: TGTGCCATCAGTGACGGGACCGCGGAGACCCAGTACTTC. As protein: CAISDGTAETQYF. The V gene is TRBV10-3, the J gene TRBJ2-5, with D perhaps given as TRBD1 or TRBD2 (5 bases each). CDR3 length equals 13 residues. V was pared by 3 bases and J by 5 bases, with 10 bases between. Germline V gives CDR1 ENHRY, CDR2 SYGVKD.

The chain links TRBV7-9 to TRBJ1-6, with D uncertain. V gave up 8 bases and J gave up 7 bases, with 12 bases separating them. The V gene's germline CDR1 is SEHNR and CDR2 FQNEAQ (reference sequence). The CDR3 has 13 amino acids. The CDR3 loop reads CASDQNGNSPLHF. The CDR3 region has the DNA TGTGCCAGCGATCAAAATGGCAATTCACCCCTCCACTTT.

The V and J genes are TRBV5-6 and TRBJ1-1; D is ambiguous. V was pared by 2 bases and J by 5 bases, with 13 bases between. The CDR3 loop spans 14 amino acids. Germline CDR1 and CDR2: SGHDT and YYEEEE. CDR3 coding DNA: TGTGCCAGCAGCTTAGGAAGGGCATTGACTGAAGCTTTCTTT. Amino acids: CASSLGRALTEAFF.

The chain uses TRBV5-1 and TRBJ2-7; TRBD1 agrees at 8 bases. The germline CDR1 and CDR2 sequences are SGHRS and YFSETQ. CDR3 length: 16 amino acids. V trimming: 0 bases; J trimming: 4 bases; junction bases outside the gene matches: 9. The CDR3 nucleotides are TGCGCCAGCAGCTTGGCTTCCGGGCAGGGGGCTTACGAGCAGTACTTC. Translation: CASSLASGQGAYEQYF.